This T cell receptor beta chain is drawn from a study of tumor and adjacent non-tumor tissue in lung cancer (dated by TCRdb to about 2018). Notes on the research overall: Of the cohort, eleven to twelve patients had adenocarcinoma, 2 had squamous cell carcinoma and 1 had small cell lung cancer. Ages among the approximately 15 patients ranged from roughly 30 to 85 years, there were roughly ten men and 5 women, and disease was at TNM stage I to III. A total of some 130 million productive TCRbeta reads were generated by sequencing, corresponding to an average of roughly 4.1 million reads per sample. The study compared bulk TCRbeta repertoires between lung tumor tissue and matched distant non-tumor lung tissue from 15 lung cancer patients. For each patient, one tumor sample and one normal lung sample were taken, giving around 31 paired specimens that underwent TCRbeta CDR3 sequencing.

The library was generated by multiplex PCR. Sequencing instrument: Illumina HiSeq 2500. TCRbeta libraries were constructed through three rounds of nested PCR with primers (Table S4) according to protocols modified from ARM-PCR. PCR products of 200-500 bp were gel-excised and purified with the QIAquick gel extraction kit before sequencing. Concerning the study's data processing: Reads were cleaned with Trimmomatic, merged with FLASH into complete CDR3 sequences, and assigned to V(D)J germline segments with MiTCR. Clonal diversity was computed as the inverse Simpson's index with VDJtools. A read counted as productive if the sequence was in-frame and lacked a premature stop codon. Clones were called with MiXCR by TCRdb after fastp trimmed the public reads at Q25, and only in-frame beta chains were retained. Every entry covers one CDR3 protein and lists the most common genes and DNA from its rows. The V and J calls shown here were made by TCRdb, not taken from the authors' results. The sample table shows tens of thousands of distinct CDR3 sequences, and roughly two thirds are seen once. Clones ranked in the top ten supply 30% of the sample.

Bulk unsorted tissue served as the source for RNA extraction, and RNA quality was assessed using a NanoDrop ND-1000 and an Agilent 2100. The normal lung samples consisted of distant non-tumor tissue collected more than 3 cm from the tumor edge. Newly diagnosed lung cancer patients without prior chemotherapy who had been admitted for thoracic surgery in China between August and November 2014 were enrolled as donors. Anyone who had undergone radiotherapy or chemotherapy before, or who had another cancer at the same time, was left out of the study. Pieces of surgical tissue measuring roughly 1-2 cm3 were kept in RNAlater solution and stored at -80 degrees C until use. Beyond this particular receptor, the publication reports: Neither the sequencing platform nor unique molecular identifiers are named or mentioned anywhere in the methods. Tumor tissue showed significantly higher TCR diversity (inverse Simpson) than normal lung tissue, at around 450 vs 150 (P = 0.0075, Mann-Whitney U test). A significantly larger cumulative share of the repertoire was made up by the top 100 clones in normal lung than in tumor tissue. Younger patients had significantly higher TCR diversity, and higher tumor TCR diversity was associated with shorter overall and disease-free survival. Because peripheral blood was not sequenced, the blood TCRbeta repertoires of the lung cancer patients in the study went unexamined. The cohort had only 15 patients, and the authors noted that larger samples and more detailed clinical data are needed.

This clonotype came up once. The antigen it binds to is not known. Per-nucleotide qualities are absent, and no much larger clonotype sits a single base away. A single read makes a weak case. Cut back by 1 base and 1 base, the V and J ends lie 15 bases apart. The CDR3 sequence holds 17 residues, the cysteine and phenylalanine included. CDR3 DNA is the only sequence kept; it has 51 bases, read in frame from the first base. Per the germline V gene, MNHNS is the CDR1 and SASEGT is the CDR2. The rearranged chain carries TRBV6-1 and TRBJ2-3; the D gene is possibly TRBD2, with 6 bases matching. The receptor's source is a woman in her 70s with non-small cell lung cancer. The sample was distant non-tumor lung tissue. The nucleotide sequence is given as TGTGCCAGCAGTGAAGGACTAGGGGAGGATGGCACAGATACGCAGTATTTT. This gives the protein CASSEGLGEDGTDTQYF.